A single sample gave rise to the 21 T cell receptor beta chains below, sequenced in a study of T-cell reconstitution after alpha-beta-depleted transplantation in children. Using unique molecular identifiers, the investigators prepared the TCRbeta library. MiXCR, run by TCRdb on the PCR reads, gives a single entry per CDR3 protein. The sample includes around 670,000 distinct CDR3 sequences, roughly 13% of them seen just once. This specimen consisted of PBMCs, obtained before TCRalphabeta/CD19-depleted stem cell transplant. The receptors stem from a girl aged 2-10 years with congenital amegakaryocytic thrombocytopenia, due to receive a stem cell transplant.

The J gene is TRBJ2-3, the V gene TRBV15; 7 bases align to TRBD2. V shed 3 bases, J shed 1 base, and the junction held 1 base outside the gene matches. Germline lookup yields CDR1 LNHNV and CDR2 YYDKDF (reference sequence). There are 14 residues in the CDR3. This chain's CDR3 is CATSSTSGTDTQYF. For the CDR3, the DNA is TGTGCCACCAGCAGCACTAGCGGCACAGATACGCAGTATTTT. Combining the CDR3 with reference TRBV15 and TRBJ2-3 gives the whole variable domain DAMVIQNPRYQVTQFGKPVTLSCSQTLNHNVMYWYQQKSSQAPKLLFHYYDKDFNNEADTPDNFQSRRPNTSFCFLDIRSPGLGDTAMYLCATSSTSGTDTQYFGPGTRLTVL.

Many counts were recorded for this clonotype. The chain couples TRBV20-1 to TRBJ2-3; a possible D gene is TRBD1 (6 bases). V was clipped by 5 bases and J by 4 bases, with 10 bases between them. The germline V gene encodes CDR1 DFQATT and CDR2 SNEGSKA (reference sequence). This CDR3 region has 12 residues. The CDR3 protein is CSAAGGADTQYF. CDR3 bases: TGCAGTGCTGCTGGGGGCGCAGATACGCAGTATTTT.

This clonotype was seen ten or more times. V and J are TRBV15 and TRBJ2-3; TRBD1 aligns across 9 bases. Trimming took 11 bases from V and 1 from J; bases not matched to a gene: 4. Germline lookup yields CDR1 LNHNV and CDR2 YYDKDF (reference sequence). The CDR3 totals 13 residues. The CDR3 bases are TGTGCCCCCCGGGACAGGGGCACAGATACGCAGTATTTT. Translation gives CAPRDRGTDTQYF.

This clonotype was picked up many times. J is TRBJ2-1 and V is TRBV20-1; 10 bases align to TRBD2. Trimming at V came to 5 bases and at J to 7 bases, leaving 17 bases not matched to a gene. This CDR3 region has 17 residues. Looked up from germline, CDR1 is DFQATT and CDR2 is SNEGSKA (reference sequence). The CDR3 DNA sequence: TGCAGTGCTCCTTTAGCCATAGCGGGAGGACCGACTAATGAGCAGTTCTTC. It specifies CSAPLAIAGGPTNEQFF.

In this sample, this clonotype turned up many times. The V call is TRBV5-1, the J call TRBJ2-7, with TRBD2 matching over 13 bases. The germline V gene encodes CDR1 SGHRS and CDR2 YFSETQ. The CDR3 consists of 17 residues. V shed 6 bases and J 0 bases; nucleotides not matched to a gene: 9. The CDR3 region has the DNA TGCGCCAGCAAACTTCAACTAGCGGGAGGGATCTCCTACGAGCAGTACTTC. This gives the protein CASKLQLAGGISYEQYF. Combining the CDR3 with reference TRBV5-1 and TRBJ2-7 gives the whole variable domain KAGVTQTPRYLIKTRGQQVTLSCSPISGHRSVSWYQQTPGQGLQFLFEYFSETQRNKGNFPGRFSGRQFSNSRSEMNVSTLELGDSALYLCASKLQLAGGISYEQYFGPGTRLTVT.

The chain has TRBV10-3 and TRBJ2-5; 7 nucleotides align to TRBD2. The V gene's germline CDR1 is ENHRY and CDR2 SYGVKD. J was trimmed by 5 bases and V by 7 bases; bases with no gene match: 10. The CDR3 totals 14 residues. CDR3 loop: CAINMAGVGETQYF. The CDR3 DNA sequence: TGTGCCATCAATATGGCGGGAGTGGGGGAGACCCAGTACTTC.

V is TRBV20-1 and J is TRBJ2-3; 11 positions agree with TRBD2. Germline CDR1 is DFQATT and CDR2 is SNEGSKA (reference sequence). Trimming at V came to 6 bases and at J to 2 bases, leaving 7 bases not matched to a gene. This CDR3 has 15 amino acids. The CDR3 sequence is CSAQSLAGATDTQYF. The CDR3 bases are TGCAGTGCCCAATCACTAGCGGGAGCCACAGATACGCAGTATTTT.

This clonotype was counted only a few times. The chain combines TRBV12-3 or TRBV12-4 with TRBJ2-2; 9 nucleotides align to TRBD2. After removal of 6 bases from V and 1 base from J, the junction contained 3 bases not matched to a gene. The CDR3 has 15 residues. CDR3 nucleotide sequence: TGTGCCAGCAGACTGACTAGCGGGAACACCGGGGAGCTGTTTTTT. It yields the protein CASRLTSGNTGELFF.

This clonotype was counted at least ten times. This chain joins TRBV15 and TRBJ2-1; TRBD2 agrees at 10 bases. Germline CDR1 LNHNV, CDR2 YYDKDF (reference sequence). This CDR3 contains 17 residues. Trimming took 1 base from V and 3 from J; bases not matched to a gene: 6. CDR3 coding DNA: TGTGCCACCAGCAGAGGATACAGCGGGAGGGACTACAATGAGCAGTTCTTC. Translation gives CATSRGYSGRDYNEQFF. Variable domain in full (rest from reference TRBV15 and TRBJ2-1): DAMVIQNPRYQVTQFGKPVTLSCSQTLNHNVMYWYQQKSSQAPKLLFHYYDKDFNNEADTPDNFQSRRPNTSFCFLDIRSPGLGDTAMYLCATSRGYSGRDYNEQFFGPGTRLTVL.

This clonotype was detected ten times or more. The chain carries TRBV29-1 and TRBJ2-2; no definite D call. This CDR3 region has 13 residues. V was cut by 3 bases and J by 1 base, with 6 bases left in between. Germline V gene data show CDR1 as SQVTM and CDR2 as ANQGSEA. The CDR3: CSVDTGNTGELFF. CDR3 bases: TGCAGCGTTGATACCGGGAACACCGGGGAGCTGTTTTTT.

The CDR3 DNA sequence: TGCGCCAGCAGCTACCTCGCGGACAGGGGGCACTACGAGCAGTACTTC. The encoded protein is CASSYLADRGHYEQYF. The rearrangement links TRBV5-1 to TRBJ2-7, with 11 nucleotides matching TRBD1. V gave up 3 bases and J gave up 3 bases; unmatched junction bases: 8. CDR1 and CDR2 (germline): SGHRS, YFSETQ. This CDR3 comprises 16 residues.

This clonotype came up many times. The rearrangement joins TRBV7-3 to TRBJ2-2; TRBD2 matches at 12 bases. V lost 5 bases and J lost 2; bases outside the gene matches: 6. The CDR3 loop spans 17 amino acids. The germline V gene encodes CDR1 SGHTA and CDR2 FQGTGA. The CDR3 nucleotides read TGTGCCAGCAGCCGCGGACTAGCGGGGATTAACACCGGGGAGCTGTTTTTT. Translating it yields CASSRGLAGINTGELFF. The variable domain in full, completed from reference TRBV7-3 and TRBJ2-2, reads GAGVSQTPSNKVTEKGKYVELRCDPISGHTALYWYRQSLGQGPEFLIYFQGTGAADDSGLPNDRFFAVRPEGSVSTLKIQRTERGDSAVYLCASSRGLAGINTGELFFGEGSRLTVL.

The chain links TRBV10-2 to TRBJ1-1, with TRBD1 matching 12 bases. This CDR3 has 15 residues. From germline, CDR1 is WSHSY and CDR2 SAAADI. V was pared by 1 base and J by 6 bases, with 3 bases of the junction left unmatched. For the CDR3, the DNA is TGCGCCAGCAGTGAGTGGGGACAGGGGGCAGCTGAAGCTTTCTTT. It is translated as CASSEWGQGAAEAFF.

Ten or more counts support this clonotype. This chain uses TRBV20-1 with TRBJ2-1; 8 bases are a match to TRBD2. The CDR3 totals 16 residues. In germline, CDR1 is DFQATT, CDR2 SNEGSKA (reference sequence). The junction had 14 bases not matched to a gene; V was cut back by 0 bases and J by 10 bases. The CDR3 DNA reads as TGCAGTGCTAGAGATCGGTTGATTAGCGGGAAACGGGAGCAGTTCTTC. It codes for CSARDRLISGKREQFF.

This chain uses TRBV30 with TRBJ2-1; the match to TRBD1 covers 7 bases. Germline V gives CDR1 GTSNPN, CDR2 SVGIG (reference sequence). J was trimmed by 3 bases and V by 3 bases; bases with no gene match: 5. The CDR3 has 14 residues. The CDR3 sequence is CAWSRDRDYNEQFF. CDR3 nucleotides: TGTGCCTGGAGCCGGGACAGAGACTACAATGAGCAGTTCTTC.

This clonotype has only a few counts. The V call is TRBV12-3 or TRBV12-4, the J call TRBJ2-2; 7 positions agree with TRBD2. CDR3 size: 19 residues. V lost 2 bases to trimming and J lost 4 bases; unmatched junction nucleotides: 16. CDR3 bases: TGTGCCAGCAGTTTAAGGATTGGCCGCAAGCGGGACCCCACCGGGGAGCTGTTTTTT. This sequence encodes CASSLRIGRKRDPTGELFF.

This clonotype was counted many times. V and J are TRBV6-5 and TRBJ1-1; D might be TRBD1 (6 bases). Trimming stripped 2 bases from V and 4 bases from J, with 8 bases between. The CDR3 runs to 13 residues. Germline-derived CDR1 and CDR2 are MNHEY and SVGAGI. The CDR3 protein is CASSYTGPTEAFF. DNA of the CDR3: TGTGCCAGCAGTTACACAGGGCCCACTGAAGCTTTCTTT.

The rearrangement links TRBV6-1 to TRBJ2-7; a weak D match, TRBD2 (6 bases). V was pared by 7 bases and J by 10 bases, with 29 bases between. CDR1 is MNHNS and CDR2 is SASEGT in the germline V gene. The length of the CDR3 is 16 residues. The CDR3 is CASTSGSARDASDQYF. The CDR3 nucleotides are TGTGCCAGCACCTCTGGATCTGCCCGGGACGCTAGCGACCAGTACTTC.

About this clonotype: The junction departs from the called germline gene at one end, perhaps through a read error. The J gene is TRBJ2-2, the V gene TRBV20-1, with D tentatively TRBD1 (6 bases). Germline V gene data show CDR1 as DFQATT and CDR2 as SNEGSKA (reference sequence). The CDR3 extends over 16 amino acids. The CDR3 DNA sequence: TGCTGTGCTAGAGATTGGGAACAGGGCCGGACCGGGGAGCTGTTTTTT. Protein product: CCARDWEQGRTGELFF.

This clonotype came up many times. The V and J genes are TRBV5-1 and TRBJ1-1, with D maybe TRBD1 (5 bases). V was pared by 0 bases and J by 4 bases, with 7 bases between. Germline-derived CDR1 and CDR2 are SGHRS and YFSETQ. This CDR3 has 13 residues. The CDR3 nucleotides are TGCGCCAGCAGCTTGGGGGGGTTCACTGAAGCTTTCTTT. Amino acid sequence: CASSLGGFTEAFF.

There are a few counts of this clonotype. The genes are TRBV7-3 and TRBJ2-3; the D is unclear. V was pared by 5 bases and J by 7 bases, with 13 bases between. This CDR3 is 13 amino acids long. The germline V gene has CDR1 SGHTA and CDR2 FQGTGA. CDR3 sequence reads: CASSLNPGNTQYF. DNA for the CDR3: TGTGCCAGCAGCCTCAATCCAGGAAATACGCAGTATTTT.